This T cell receptor beta chain was sequenced during a study of T cells in Graves' hyperthyroidism and ophthalmopathy. Study-level findings and limits: It was a median about seven months before onset that the model predicted ophthalmopathy. In the blood, most expanded thyroid clonotypes above 0.001 appeared as well.

It was RNA transcripts that yielded the amplified TCR beta CDR3 regions. The HTBI set primed first-round TCR CDR3 RT-PCR. TCRdb recomputed calls from the multiplex PCR reads with MiXCR, one row per CDR3 protein. The sample yields hundreds of thousands of distinct CDR3 sequences, about 20% seen once. The CDR3 loop spans 12 amino acids. Germline V gene data show CDR1 as MDHEN and CDR2 as SYDVKM. V was cut by 6 bases and J by 8 bases, with 13 bases left in between. Each person with ophthalmopathy scored at least 3 on the Clinical Activity Score, reached NOSPECS grade 4 or higher, and had been ill under 3 months. Thyroid ultrasound and orbital computed tomography, with clinical symptoms and serum thyroxine and TRAb, informed diagnoses. This clonotype was picked up many times. Antigen: not known.

Sequencing used blood. V and J are TRBV28 and TRBJ1-1; D gene unclear. This sequence originates from a man between 25 and 39 years old with Graves' ophthalmopathy. The CDR3 sequence is CASSQTSGEAFF. The CDR3, as DNA: TGTGCCAGCAGCCAGACCAGTGGAGAAGCTTTCTTT.